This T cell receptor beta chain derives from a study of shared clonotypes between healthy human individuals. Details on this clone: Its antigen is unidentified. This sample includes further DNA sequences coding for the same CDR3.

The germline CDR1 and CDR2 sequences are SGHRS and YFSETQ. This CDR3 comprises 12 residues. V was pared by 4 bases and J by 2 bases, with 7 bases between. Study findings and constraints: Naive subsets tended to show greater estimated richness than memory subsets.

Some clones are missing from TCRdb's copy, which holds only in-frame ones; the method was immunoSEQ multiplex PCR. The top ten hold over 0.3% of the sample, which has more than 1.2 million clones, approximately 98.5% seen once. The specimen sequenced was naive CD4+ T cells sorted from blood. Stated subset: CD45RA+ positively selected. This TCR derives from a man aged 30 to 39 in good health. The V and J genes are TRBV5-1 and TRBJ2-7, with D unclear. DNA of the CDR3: TGCGCCAGCAGCGGGCAAGCCTACGAGCAGTACTTC. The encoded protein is CASSGQAYEQYF.